In its sample, the clone carrying this TCR beta chain was seen a few times. Its antigen remains unidentified. This CDR3 region has 13 residues. In germline, CDR1 is MDHEN, CDR2 SYDVKM. V lost 3 bases and J 4 bases, leaving 9 bases between the germline ends. It was via CD45RO/CCR7/CD25/CD127/CD95/CD27 that CD4+ naive, central memory, regulatory and stem cell-like memory cells were sorted. The data stem from a study of beta chain features in type 1 diabetes. At the level of the study: Sorted cells from all samples, numbering almost 110 million, were examined.

Reverse transcribing all isolated RNA meant expressed TCRB transcripts were sequenced. Method: immunoSEQ multiplex PCR; TCRdb's copy keeps in-frame clones and lacks some. Of 600,000 or so clones listed, 11% to 15% are singletons. General observations from the study: A moderate, significant TCRB CDR3 shortening appeared in type 1 diabetes across four CD4+ subsets. For type 1 diabetes patients, VDJ junctions showed fewer insertions and more deletions.

Sequencing was performed on naive CD4+ T cells from blood. The sequence was obtained from a man younger than 35 with type 1 diabetes. The chain carries TRBV28 and TRBJ2-5; tentative D call: TRBD1 (5 bases). Here the CDR3 DNA reads TGTGCCAGCAGTTTGGCTGGGGCAGAGACCCAGTACTTC. Translation: CASSLAGAETQYF.